This TCR beta chain was found in a study of shared clonotypes between healthy human individuals. Measured with immunoSEQ multiplex PCR; TCRdb has only the in-frame clones, and not every one. The sample has about 2.1 million clones, 80% to 95% seen once; the top ten hold about 1.7%. The CDR3 consists of 14 residues. V lost 6 bases and J lost 5; bases outside the gene matches: 9. CDR1 is MDHEN, CDR2 SYDVKM, per germline. Naive CD8 cells, CD45RO-negative and positively selected for CCR7, excluded terminally differentiated effector memory CD45RA+ cells. The rearrangement links TRBV28 to TRBJ2-7; 8 bases are shared with TRBD1. The sequenced material came from naive CD8+ T cells from PBMCs. The sequence was collected from a man younger than 35 in good health. Some clones in this sample may be carry-over from other donors' samples. The CDR3 region has the DNA TGTGCCAGCAGCCCCCGGGACAGGCTCCACGAGCAGTACTTC. Encoded protein: CASSPRDRLHEQYF.